Shown below are 8 T cell receptor beta chains from a single sample sequenced in a study of blood T cell repertoires in COVID-19. The protocol was immunoSEQ multiplex PCR, while the TCRdb copy is restricted to in-frame clones and leaves out a portion. The profile shows a few hundred thousand clones, around 87% of them singletons. The source material was peripheral blood. These receptors were obtained from a woman between 45 and 65 years old who had recovered from COVID-19.

This chain connects TRBV6-4 to TRBJ2-2; D not resolved. Germline CDR1 MRHNA, CDR2 SNTAGT. The CDR3 length is 12 residues. The V gene lost 6 bases and the J gene lost 3 bases, with 5 bases spanning the gap. Here the CDR3 reads CASSHHTGELFF. In DNA form, the CDR3 reads TGTGCCAGCAGCCATCACACCGGGGAGCTGTTTTTT.

This clone has more than one count but fewer than ten. The chain carries TRBV6-7 and TRBJ1-4, with a tentative D call TRBD1 (6 bases). TRBV6-7 is given ORF status, its function remaining uncertain. V gave up 5 bases and J gave up 2 bases, with 21 bases separating them. This CDR3 contains 18 residues. This CDR3 is CASSTIPLPGGTNEKLFF. DNA for the CDR3: TGTGCCAGCAGTACCATCCCCCTCCCGGGGGGCACTAATGAAAAACTGTTTTTT.

Only a few counts were recorded for this clone. V is TRBV10-3 and J is TRBJ1-3; D call uncertain. V shed 6 bases and J shed 0 bases, with 6 bases lying between them. The CDR3 loop spans 13 amino acids. CDR1 is ENHRY and CDR2 is SYGVKD in the germline V gene. CDR3 in amino acids: CAIRAISGNTIYF. CDR3 sequence (DNA): TGTGCCATCAGGGCAATCTCTGGAAACACCATATATTTT.

This clone was seen just once. The DNA of the CDR3 is TGTGCCAGCAGCTTTATCAGGTTGGATTCACCCCTCCACTTT. It is translated as CASSFIRLDSPLHF. The chain links TRBV7-2 to TRBJ1-6; D gene unclear. Germline V gene sequence: CDR1 SGHTA, CDR2 FQGNSA. Deletions cut 3 bases from V and 8 bases from J, with 11 bases between. The CDR3 has 14 amino acids.

This chain connects TRBV27 to TRBJ2-1; 8 nucleotides match TRBD2. Germline-derived CDR1 and CDR2 are MNHEY and SMNVEV (reference sequence). This CDR3 is built from 17 residues. The junction had 5 bases not matched to a gene; V was cut back by 0 bases and J by 1 base. CDR3 nucleotides: TGTGCCAGCAGTTTATCCAGTAGCGGGGATTCCTACAATGAGCAGTTCTTC. Encoded protein: CASSLSSSGDSYNEQFF.

The chain has TRBV7-9 and TRBJ2-7; 7 nucleotides line up with TRBD2. V shed 2 bases, J shed 0 bases, and the junction held 10 bases outside the gene matches. The CDR3 loop spans 17 amino acids. Germline V lookup: CDR1 SEHNR, CDR2 FQNEAQ (reference sequence). The CDR3 reads CASSLIGSSGSSYEQYF. As DNA, the CDR3 is TGTGCCAGCAGCTTAATTGGTTCTAGCGGAAGCTCCTACGAGCAGTACTTC.

The chain has TRBV5-4 and TRBJ1-5; no reliable D call. Per germline, CDR1 SGHNT and CDR2 YYREEE (reference sequence). The CDR3 is 15 residues long. V lost 4 bases and J lost 8, with 19 bases in between. The CDR3 DNA is TGTGCCAGCAGCCCGAATCCGGGTTCTAATGAGCCCCAGCATTTT. Protein: CASSPNPGSNEPQHF.

For this clone: A junction end diverges from the germline sequence, so it may reflect a read error. The chain uses TRBV2 and TRBJ2-5, with 7 nucleotides matching TRBD2. CDR1 SNHLY and CDR2 FYNNEI come from the germline V gene. This CDR3 has 12 amino acids. The CDR3 DNA reads TGTGCCAGCAGTGTCTTGATAGCGGGTGGGGACTTC. Its protein is CASSVLIAGGDF.